This TCR beta chain was found in a study of cytomegalovirus exposure and HLA in healthy donors. This PCR relied on a set of 60 Vbeta primers and 13 Jbeta primers. Sequencing was performed with immunoSEQ multiplex PCR; in TCRdb, only in-frame clones are kept and a portion is missing. Seen here are more than 75,000 clones, roughly 72% observed once, and the top ten hold over 8%. Study findings and constraints: A list of around 150 TCR beta chains associated with cytomegalovirus was given.

Between the trimmed V and J ends, which lost 5 bases and 6 bases, there was a span of 14 bases. The CDR3 totals 13 residues. Germline CDR1 and CDR2: MNHEY and SVGAGI. In this sample, this clone turned up once. What it binds is unknown. The J gene is TRBJ2-7, the V gene TRBV6-5, with a tentative D call TRBD2 (5 bases). The clonotype comes from a man in his forties in good health and CMV-seropositive. Sequenced: PBMCs. DNA for the CDR3: TGTGCCAGCAGTGGTCCGGACTTCGGCGAGCAGTACTTC. It codes for CASSGPDFGEQYF.